One and the same sample provided the 17 T cell receptor beta chains below, sequenced in a study of shared clonotypes between healthy human individuals. Some clones are missing from TCRdb's copy, which holds only in-frame ones; the method was immunoSEQ multiplex PCR. The table has around 700,000 clones, around 72% seen once. Sequenced material: memory CD4+ T cells sorted from blood. The subset was: CD45RA-negative fraction. Receptors originate from a woman in her 30s in good health.

This clone was detected once. The chain recombines TRBV7-9 with TRBJ2-5; TRBD1 is a possible D gene (5 bases). The CDR3 loop spans 16 amino acids. V lost 5 bases to trimming and J lost 4 bases, with 20 bases between them. In germline, CDR1 is SEHNR, CDR2 FQNEAQ (reference sequence). CDR3 region: CASSHVGHPKLETQYF. In nucleotides, the CDR3 is TGTGCCAGCAGCCACGTAGGACACCCAAAATTAGAGACCCAGTACTTC.

This chain connects TRBV28 to TRBJ1-2; 11 bases match TRBD1. Germline assignment: CDR1 MDHEN and CDR2 SYDVKM. V lost 3 bases and J lost 7; bases outside the gene matches: 7. CDR3 length equals 15 residues. CDR3 loop: CASSFLLGQGVGYTF. The CDR3 bases are TGTGCCAGCAGTTTTCTTTTGGGACAGGGGGTTGGCTACACCTTC.

This sequence joins TRBV7-9 and TRBJ1-2; 9 bases map to TRBD1. The trim removed 4 bases at V and 5 bases at J, leaving 8 bases unmatched. Looked up from germline, CDR1 is SEHNR and CDR2 is FQNEAQ (reference sequence). The CDR3 extends over 15 amino acids. The CDR3 DNA sequence: TGTGCCAGCAGCTCCTGGGACAGGGTTTCATATGGCTACACCTTC. This gives the protein CASSSWDRVSYGYTF.

The chain recombines TRBV4-1 with TRBJ1-4; TRBD1 aligns across 7 bases. Germline V gene data show CDR1 as MGHRA and CDR2 as YSYEKL. J lost 5 bases, V lost 6 bases, and 6 bases had no gene match. This CDR3 has 14 residues. The CDR3 sequence: CASRLGQPNEKLFF. DNA for the CDR3: TGCGCCAGCAGATTGGGACAGCCCAATGAAAAACTGTTTTTT.

CDR3 DNA: TGTGCCAGCTCACCGTTTCGGGACGCCAGGGAAAAACTGTTTTTT. Translated: CASSPFRDAREKLFF. This chain uses TRBV18 with TRBJ1-4, with D possibly TRBD1 on 5 matching bases. V was cut by 3 bases and J by 8 bases, with 16 bases left in between. The V gene's germline CDR1 is KGHSH and CDR2 LQKENI. CDR3 length: 15 amino acids.

V usage is TRBV25-1 and J usage is TRBJ2-2; TRBD2 aligns across 8 bases. This CDR3 region has 15 residues. The germline V gene has CDR1 MGHDK and CDR2 SYGVNS. V lost 4 bases, J lost 6 bases, and 7 bases stayed unmatched. The CDR3 loop reads CASSAPHSGAGELFF. CDR3 nucleotide sequence: TGTGCCAGCAGTGCACCCCATAGCGGGGCCGGGGAGCTGTTTTTT.

The gene calls are TRBV27 and TRBJ2-3; 11 bases match TRBD2. The length of the CDR3 is 16 residues. Germline-derived CDR1 and CDR2 are MNHEY and SMNVEV (reference sequence). V gave up 6 bases and J gave up 3 bases; unmatched junction bases: 8. The chain's CDR3 is CASRHRLAGKTDTQYF. DNA of the CDR3: TGTGCCAGCAGGCACAGACTAGCGGGGAAAACAGATACGCAGTATTTT.

This clone has only a few counts. CDR3 DNA sequence: TGTGCCAGCAGCGCCCAACCGGGACTAGAAGCCGAGCAGTACTTC. Protein product: CASSAQPGLEAEQYF. This rearrangement joins TRBV12-1 to TRBJ2-7; TRBD2, the table's D call, lacks a check against the DNA. TRBV12-1 represents a pseudogene. The CDR3 is 15 amino acids.

The gene calls are TRBV5-1 and TRBJ1-4, with 7 nucleotides matching TRBD1. After removal of 1 base from V and 8 bases from J, the junction contained 11 bases not matched to a gene. Germline values: CDR1 SGHRS, CDR2 YFSETQ. The CDR3 is 16 amino acids. CDR3 nucleotide sequence: TGCGCCAGCAGCTTGCTACCGGGACAGCCCAGCGAAAAACTGTTTTTT. Translated: CASSLLPGQPSEKLFF. The full variable domain, its missing parts supplied by reference TRBV5-1 and TRBJ1-4, is KAGVTQTPRYLIKTRGQQVTLSCSPISGHRSVSWYQQTPGQGLQFLFEYFSETQRNKGNFPGRFSGRQFSNSRSEMNVSTLELGDSALYLCASSLLPGQPSEKLFFGSGTQLSVL.

The rearrangement joins TRBV18 to TRBJ1-1, with 7 positions matching TRBD1. The germline CDR1 and CDR2 sequences are KGHSH and LQKENI. V lost 4 bases to trimming and J lost 2 bases; unmatched junction nucleotides: 4. The CDR3 is made up of 14 amino acids. The CDR3 DNA reads TGTGCCAGCTCACGGGACAGCGCAAACACTGAAGCTTTCTTT. It codes for CASSRDSANTEAFF. The variable domain in full, completed from reference TRBV18 and TRBJ1-1, reads NAGVMQNPRHLVRRRGQEARLRCSPMKGHSHVYWYRQLPEEGLKFMVYLQKENIIDESGMPKERFSAEFPKEGPSILRIQQVVRGDSAAYFCASSRDSANTEAFFGQGTRLTVV.

This chain joins TRBV10-3 and TRBJ2-2; 9 bases are a match to TRBD2. This CDR3 comprises 18 residues. CDR1 and CDR2 from the germline V gene are ENHRY and SYGVKD. Trimming cost V 7 bases and J 1 base; bases outside gene matches: 13. The CDR3 nucleotides are TGTGCCATCAAAGAAAGCACTAGCGGGTTATTGAACACCGGGGAGCTGTTTTTT. Translating it yields CAIKESTSGLLNTGELFF.

This clone appeared a single time. V is TRBV15 and J is TRBJ2-1; a weak D match, TRBD2 (5 bases). This CDR3 region has 17 residues. Germline CDR1 LNHNV, CDR2 YYDKDF (reference sequence). Trimming removed 1 base from V and 4 bases from J, with 17 bases in between. The CDR3 protein is CATSRGGQRLSYNEQFF. CDR3 bases: TGTGCCACCAGCAGAGGCGGGCAGCGTCTGTCGTACAATGAGCAGTTCTTC.

The V call is TRBV28, the J call TRBJ2-3; D is unclear. The CDR3 is made up of 17 amino acids. Trimming removed 6 bases at V and 0 bases at J, with 19 bases between. The V gene's germline CDR1 is MDHEN and CDR2 SYDVKM. CDR3 DNA sequence: TGTGCCAGCAGCCTACCCGTGGCAGCTCAAAGCACAGATACGCAGTATTTT. This gives the protein CASSLPVAAQSTDTQYF. Full variable domain (outside the CDR3, taken from reference TRBV28 and TRBJ2-3): DVKVTQSSRYLVKRTGEKVFLECVQDMDHENMFWYRQDPGLGLRLIYFSYDVKMKEKGDIPEGYSVSREKKERFSLILESASTNQTSMYLCASSLPVAAQSTDTQYFGPGTRLTVL.

V gene TRBV5-4 combines with J gene TRBJ2-7, with TRBD2 matching over 7 bases. From germline, CDR1 is SGHNT and CDR2 YYREEE (reference sequence). This CDR3 contains 12 residues. J gave up 6 bases and V 4 bases, and 4 bases lay outside the gene matches. CDR3 coding DNA: TGTGCCAGCAGCCGGGGGGTGGCCGAGCAGTACTTC. Encoded protein: CASSRGVAEQYF.

The chain carries TRBV7-8 and TRBJ1-5; D remains unclear. The length of the CDR3 is 14 residues. Trimming cost V 4 bases and J 4 bases, with 11 bases left between them. Germline V gene sequence: CDR1 SGHVS, CDR2 FQNEAQ. The CDR3 DNA follows: TGTGCCAGCAGCTGGGCCTCGGGAAATCAGCCCCAGCATTTT. This sequence encodes CASSWASGNQPQHF. The entire variable domain, with the rest obtained from reference TRBV7-8 and TRBJ1-5, is as follows: GAGVSQSPRYKVAKRGQDVALRCDPISGHVSLFWYQQALGQGPEFLTYFQNEAQLDKSGLPSDRFFAERPEGSVSTLKIQRTQQEDSAVYLCASSWASGNQPQHFGDGTRLSIL.

The chain joins TRBV5-1 to TRBJ2-4, with 7 nucleotides matching TRBD1. The ends lost 4 bases at V and 1 base at J; junction bases unmatched: 14. The CDR3 is 18 amino acids. Germline CDR1 is SGHRS and CDR2 is YFSETQ. CDR3 amino acids: CASSPFTGVDSAKNIQYF. CDR3 DNA sequence: TGCGCCAGCAGCCCATTCACAGGGGTCGATAGTGCCAAAAACATTCAGTACTTC. Based on the CDR3 plus reference TRBV5-1 and TRBJ2-4, the full variable domain is KAGVTQTPRYLIKTRGQQVTLSCSPISGHRSVSWYQQTPGQGLQFLFEYFSETQRNKGNFPGRFSGRQFSNSRSEMNVSTLELGDSALYLCASSPFTGVDSAKNIQYFGAGTRLSVL.

CDR3 bases: TGCAGCGTTGCAGGTTCCGCACGGGGAACGGCTGAAGCTTTCTTT. Its translation is CSVAGSARGTAEAFF. The chain carries TRBV29-1 and TRBJ1-1; D call uncertain. The germline V gene encodes CDR1 SQVTM and CDR2 ANQGSEA. The CDR3 length is 15 residues. V was shortened by 4 bases and J by 6 bases, with 21 bases between the two germline ends.